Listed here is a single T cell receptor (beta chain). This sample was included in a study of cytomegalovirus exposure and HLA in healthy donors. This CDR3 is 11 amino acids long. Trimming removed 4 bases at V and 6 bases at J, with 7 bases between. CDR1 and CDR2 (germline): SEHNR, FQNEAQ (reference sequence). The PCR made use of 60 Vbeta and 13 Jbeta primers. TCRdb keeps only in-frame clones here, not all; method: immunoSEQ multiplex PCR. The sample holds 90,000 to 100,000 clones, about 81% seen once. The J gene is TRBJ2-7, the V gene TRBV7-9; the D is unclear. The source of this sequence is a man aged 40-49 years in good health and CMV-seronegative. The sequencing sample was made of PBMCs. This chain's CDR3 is CASSYAAEQYF. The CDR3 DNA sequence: TGTGCCAGCAGCTACGCGGCCGAGCAGTACTTC.